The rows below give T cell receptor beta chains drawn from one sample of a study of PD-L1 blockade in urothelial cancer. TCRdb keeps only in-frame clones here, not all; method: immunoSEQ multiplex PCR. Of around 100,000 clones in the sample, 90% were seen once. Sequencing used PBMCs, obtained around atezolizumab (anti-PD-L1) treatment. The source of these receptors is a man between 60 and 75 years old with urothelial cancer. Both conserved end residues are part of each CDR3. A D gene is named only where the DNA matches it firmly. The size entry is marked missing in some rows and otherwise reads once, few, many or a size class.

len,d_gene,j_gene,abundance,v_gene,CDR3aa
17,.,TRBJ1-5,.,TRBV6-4,CASATLGGLGSNQPQHF
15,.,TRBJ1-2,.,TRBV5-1,CASRPPGLTNYGYTF
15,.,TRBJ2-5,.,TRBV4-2,CASSQGGWGVETQYF
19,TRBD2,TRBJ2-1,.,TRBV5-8,CASSSLTFRSGRGYNEQFF
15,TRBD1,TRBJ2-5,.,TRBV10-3,CAISVRDRGWETQYF
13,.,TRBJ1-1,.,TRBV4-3,CASSHRDNTEAFF
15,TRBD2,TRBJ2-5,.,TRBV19,CASRDSGAPQETQYF
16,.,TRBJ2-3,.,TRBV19,CASSIVNAADTDTQYF
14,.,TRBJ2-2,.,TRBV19,CASSAGPNTGELFF
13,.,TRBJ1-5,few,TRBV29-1,CSVADTNNQPQHF
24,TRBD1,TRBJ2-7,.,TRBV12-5,CASGLVRVRNIGGFWSDGTYEQYF
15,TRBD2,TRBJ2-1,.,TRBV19,CASSEVAGGPHEQFF
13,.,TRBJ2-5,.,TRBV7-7,CASSSQGKETQYF
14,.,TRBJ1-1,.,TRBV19,CASSIEGMNTEAFF
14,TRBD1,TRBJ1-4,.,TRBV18,CASSPGQTTEKLFF
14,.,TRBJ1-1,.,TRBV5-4,CASSWTAGDTEAFF
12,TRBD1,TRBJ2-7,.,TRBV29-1,CSVERTGSEQYF
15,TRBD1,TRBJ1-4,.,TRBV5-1,CASSPRQGVGEKLFF
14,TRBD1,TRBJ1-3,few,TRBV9,CASRPGGTGNTIYF
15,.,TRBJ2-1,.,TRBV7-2,CASSPTSNAYNEQFF
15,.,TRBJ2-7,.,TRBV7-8,CASTLEAALSNEQYF
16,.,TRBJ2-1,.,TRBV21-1,CASSKATSGRFNEQFF
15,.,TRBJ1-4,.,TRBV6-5,CASSRSGGRSEKLFF
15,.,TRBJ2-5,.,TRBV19,CASSGAGSWRETQYF
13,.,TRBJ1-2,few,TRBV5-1,CASSLNTRYGYTF
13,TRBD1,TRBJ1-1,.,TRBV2,CASSSGQGTEAFF
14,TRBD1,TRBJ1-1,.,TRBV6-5,CASSGQGANTEAFF
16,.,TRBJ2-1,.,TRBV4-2,CASSQNHFGSYNEQFF
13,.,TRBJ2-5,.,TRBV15,CATSIQVWETQYF
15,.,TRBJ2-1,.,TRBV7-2,CASSLAMGRWGEQFF
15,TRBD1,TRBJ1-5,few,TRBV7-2,CASSLSTGEGRPQHF
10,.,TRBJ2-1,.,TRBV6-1,CASSSYEQFF
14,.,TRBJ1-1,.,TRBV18,CASSARVEYTEAFF
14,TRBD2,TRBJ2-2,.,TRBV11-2,CASSHGGVIGELFF
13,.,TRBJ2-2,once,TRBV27,CASSLRFTGELFF